This T cell receptor beta chain was sequenced for a study of T cell responses to AZD1222 COVID-19 vaccine. Study results and caveats: Targets within unmutated variant regions were reportedly found for nearly half of spike-specific TCRs. In a largely white British group with more females than males, clonal diversity was possibly underestimated. Spike-specific TCRs gained breadth and depth after people received two AZD1222 doses.

Generated by immunoSEQ multiplex PCR, the TCRdb table keeps only in-frame clones and is missing some. The data show more than 150,000 clones, with 94% seen just once and about 0.64% held by the top ten. A word on this clone: Its antigen is unknown. Other nucleotide sequences in the sample specify the same CDR3.

The CDR3 length is 14 residues. Trimming stripped 4 bases from V and 3 bases from J, with 14 bases between. The germline gives CDR1 SGHRS, CDR2 YFSETQ. The input for sequencing was peripheral blood, taken on day 0 of AZD1222 vaccination. The J gene is TRBJ2-7, the V gene TRBV5-1; D possibly matches TRBD1 or TRBD2 (5 bases each). This TCR was recovered from an adult in good health. DNA for the CDR3: TGCGCCAGCAGCCCAGGGACCAGTGGCTACGAGCAGTACTTC. Amino acids: CASSPGTSGYEQYF.